This TCR beta chain was sequenced during a study of blood T cell repertoires in COVID-19. In the study overall: T cells, B-cell-depleted T cells, or PBMCs supplied cDNA or gDNA.

J was trimmed by 7 bases and V by 3 bases; bases with no gene match: 13. This CDR3 contains 17 residues. Germline assignment: CDR1 LNHDA and CDR2 SQIVND (reference sequence). The age range of participants was 18 to 89 years, with residence in more than 20 US areas. Each recovered donor of Cohort 3 presented with two negative PCRs, clearance, or symptom resolution. As originally analysed: Reference gene primer amplification yielded estimated nucleated cell counts. The protocol was immunoSEQ multiplex PCR, while the TCRdb copy is restricted to in-frame clones and leaves out a portion. That table supplies the V and J calls and clone size; D and trimming were determined from the DNA. The sample shows roughly 190,000 clones, about 88% of them seen only once.

The rearrangement joins TRBV19 to TRBJ2-2; 8 bases are a match to TRBD2. The sequencing input was PBMCs or T cells enriched from blood (not recorded which). The clonotype was recovered from a woman in her 30s who had recovered from COVID-19. The CDR3 coding sequence is TGTGCCAGTAGTATTCCAGCGGGAGTGGTTTATGACGGGGAGCTGTTTTTT. This sequence encodes CASSIPAGVVYDGELFF.